The subject of this entry is one T cell receptor (beta chain). Time point reported: after dendritic cell vaccination, including at tumor progression/relapse. None of the glioblastoma patients had an isocitrate dehydrogenase mutation. The sample is drawn from a study of glioma-infiltrating T cells after dendritic cell vaccination. Study information: Monocyte-derived dendritic cells, cultured roughly 7 days with IL-4 and GM-CSF, were pulsed with autologous tumor lysate.

Using immunoSEQ multiplex PCR, the repertoire was profiled, and TCRdb retains in-frame clones only, with some absent. The table shows tens of thousands of clones, with around 86% occurring only once. This TCR came from a human donor with glioblastoma. The specimen was blood, collected after dendritic cell vaccination.

CDR3 sequence reads: CAISPNRGHPGTEAFF. The CDR3 DNA reads as TGTGCCATCAGTCCCAATAGGGGACACCCTGGGACTGAAGCTTTCTTT. V gene TRBV10-3 combines with J gene TRBJ1-1; tentative D call: TRBD1 (6 bases). Trimming pared 5 bases from V and 5 bases from J, leaving 21 bases between. The germline gives CDR1 ENHRY, CDR2 SYGVKD. This CDR3 region has 16 residues.